The 18 T cell receptor beta chains reported below all come from one sample, sequenced in a study of identifying expanded T cells in peripheral blood (dated by TCRdb to between 2018 and 2021). The method was the immunoSEQ multiplex PCR assay. Drawn from immuneACCESS, this table holds only the in-frame rearrangements with V and J called that TCRdb kept. Clones are partly lost; checked studies trace under half to an unresolved V gene and leave the rest unexplained. The sample table lists about 100,000 clones, around nine tenths of them with a count of one. The ten largest make up about 15% of the sample. What was sequenced was blood. All receptors come from a person between 18 and 70 years old in good health.

The J gene is TRBJ1-5, the V gene TRBV2; D gene ambiguous. Deletions cut 7 bases from V and 0 bases from J, with 10 bases between. CDR3 length equals 14 residues. The germline CDR1 and CDR2 sequences are SNHLY and FYNNEI. CDR3 sequence: CASKGRYSNQPQHF. The CDR3 coding sequence is TGTGCCAGCAAAGGACGGTATAGCAATCAGCCCCAGCATTTT.

The rearrangement links TRBV23-1 to TRBJ2-7, with D perhaps matching TRBD1 (5 bases). TRBV23-1 has ORF status, its function being uncertain. This CDR3 is built from 16 residues. V lost 0 bases and J 5 bases, leaving 17 bases between the germline ends. CDR3 in DNA: TGCGCCAGCAGTCAATCGTCGGAGTCAGGGTGGGACGAGCAGTACTTC. It translates to CASSQSSESGWDEQYF.

V is TRBV5-6 and J is TRBJ2-1; a weak D match, TRBD2 (6 bases). The V end was cut by 4 bases, the J end by 12 bases, with 17 bases between. CDR1 is SGHDT, CDR2 YYEEEE, per germline. This CDR3 is built from 13 residues. This CDR3 is CASSLNTVGGQFF. The CDR3 DNA reads as TGTGCCAGCAGCCTGAATACGGTGGGGGGGCAGTTCTTC.

The V call is TRBV27, the J call TRBJ2-5; D is perhaps TRBD1 (6 bases). This CDR3 region has 15 residues. V was clipped by 6 bases and J by 11 bases, with 25 bases between them. Germline V gene sequence: CDR1 MNHEY, CDR2 SMNVEV (reference sequence). The CDR3 bases are TGTGCCAGCAGAGACACCCGGGGACACCTCCTTGCGCAGTACTTC. As protein: CASRDTRGHLLAQYF.

This clone came up once. The V and J genes are TRBV2 and TRBJ2-7; D possibly corresponds to TRBD2 (6 bases). V lost 6 bases, J lost 0 bases, and 12 bases lay in between. The CDR3 length is 14 residues. Germline CDR1 reads SNHLY; CDR2 reads FYNNEI. CDR3 in amino acids: CASRIGGSSYEQYF. As DNA, the CDR3 is TGTGCCAGCAGGATCGGGGGAAGCTCCTACGAGCAGTACTTC.

This clone occurred once. The V gene is TRBV5-1, the J gene TRBJ2-3; no reliable D call. Germline V gene lookup returns CDR1 SGHRS and CDR2 YFSETQ. Deletions cut 0 bases from V and 5 bases from J, with 7 bases between. This CDR3 is 13 amino acids long. Written as DNA, the CDR3 is TGCGCCAGCAGCTTGGTGTATAAAGATACGCAGTATTTT. It specifies CASSLVYKDTQYF.

V gene TRBV4-1 combines with J gene TRBJ1-1; no definite D call. Germline lookup yields CDR1 MGHRA and CDR2 YSYEKL. The CDR3 covers 16 residues. Between the trimmed V and J ends, which lost 4 bases and 0 bases, there was a span of 15 bases. CDR3 bases: TGCGCCAGCAGCCTCGCGTGGACCCAGATGAACACTGAAGCTTTCTTT. It codes for CASSLAWTQMNTEAFF.

V usage is TRBV5-6 and J usage is TRBJ2-3; no firm D call. The germline gives CDR1 SGHDT, CDR2 YYEEEE. There are 15 residues in the CDR3. Trimming removed 3 bases from V and 0 bases from J, with 11 bases in between. The CDR3 loop reads CASSSRIPSTDTQYF. The CDR3 nucleotides read TGTGCCAGCAGCTCGAGAATACCCAGCACAGATACGCAGTATTTT.

This clone came up a few times. The chain carries TRBV4-2 and TRBJ1-1, with D unresolved. V was cut by 1 base and J by 0 bases, with 6 bases left in between. Germline CDR1 reads LGHNA; CDR2 reads YNFKEQ. The CDR3 is 14 residues long. The CDR3 protein is CASSQASMNTEAFF. CDR3 coding DNA: TGTGCCAGCAGCCAAGCCAGCATGAACACTGAAGCTTTCTTT.

The gene calls are TRBV7-8 and TRBJ2-2; D gene uncertain. CDR3 length equals 15 residues. Germline V gives CDR1 SGHVS, CDR2 FQNEAQ. Trimming removed 2 bases from V and 1 base from J, with 8 bases in between. The chain's CDR3 is CASSLFVQNTGELFF. CDR3 sequence (DNA): TGTGCCAGCAGCTTATTTGTCCAGAACACCGGGGAGCTGTTTTTT.

The CDR3, as DNA: TGCAGCGTTGTTAGGACAGATCGCACAGATACGCAGTATTTT. Residues: CSVVRTDRTDTQYF. The chain couples TRBV29-1 to TRBJ2-3; perhaps TRBD1 as D (6 bases). The CDR3 is made up of 14 amino acids. Germline CDR1 is SQVTM and CDR2 is ANQGSEA. V was clipped by 4 bases and J by 1 base, with 12 bases between them.

V and J are TRBV9 and TRBJ1-4, with 12 nucleotides matching TRBD1. The CDR3 contains 15 residues. V lost 4 bases, J lost 6 bases, and 4 bases stayed unmatched. Per germline, CDR1 SGDLS and CDR2 YYNGEE. The CDR3 DNA reads as TGTGCCAGCAGCTTCGGGACAGGGGGCTATGAAAAACTGTTTTTT. It yields the protein CASSFGTGGYEKLFF.

The CDR3 DNA follows: TGTGCCAGCAGCTTCCCGACGGGGAGCTCCTATAATTCACCCCTCCACTTT. It specifies CASSFPTGSSYNSPLHF. This chain joins TRBV7-2 and TRBJ1-6, with D uncertain. Germline loops: CDR1 SGHTA, CDR2 FQGNSA. This CDR3 region has 17 residues. Between the trimmed V and J ends, which lost 3 bases and 0 bases, there was a span of 12 bases.

CDR3 nucleotides: TGTGCCAGCAGCTTCGGCGGCAGGGGAATCCCAGAGACCCAGTACTTC. It is translated as CASSFGGRGIPETQYF. This chain uses TRBV7-2 with TRBJ2-5; the D gene is possibly TRBD1 (6 bases). Germline V gene lookup returns CDR1 SGHTA and CDR2 FQGNSA. Trimming shortened V by 3 bases and J by 4 bases, and 18 bases separated the two germline ends. The CDR3 extends over 16 amino acids.

Points on this clone: The same CDR3 arises from other DNA sequences in this sample as well. The gene calls are TRBV5-6 and TRBJ1-5; TRBD1 aligns across 7 bases. Trimming cost V 0 bases and J 1 base; bases outside gene matches: 4. The CDR3 totals 16 residues. Germline lookup yields CDR1 SGHDT and CDR2 YYEEEE. The DNA for the CDR3 is TGTGCCAGCAGCTTGGCCGGGACAGTGAGCAATCAGCCCCAGCATTTT. It specifies CASSLAGTVSNQPQHF.

The V gene is TRBV5-1, the J gene TRBJ1-6; no clear D gene. Trimming pared 4 bases from V and 7 bases from J, leaving 21 bases between. CDR3 length equals 17 residues. Germline lookup yields CDR1 SGHRS and CDR2 YFSETQ. As DNA, the CDR3 is TGCGCCAGCAGCGATCCCACTCGCTTAACGGGAAATTCACCCCTCCACTTT. Residues: CASSDPTRLTGNSPLHF.

The chain couples TRBV14 to TRBJ1-3; no firm D call. CDR1 and CDR2 (germline): SGHDN, FVKESK. The CDR3 contains 13 residues. The V gene lost 1 base and the J gene lost 8 bases, with 9 bases spanning the gap. CDR3 sequence: CASSQAMLDTIYF. The CDR3 region has the DNA TGTGCCAGCAGCCAAGCTATGTTAGACACCATATATTTT.

This chain joins TRBV7-8 and TRBJ2-2; TRBD1 might be the D (6 bases). The CDR3 runs 13 residues. V lost 4 bases and J lost 6, with 9 bases in between. CDR1 and CDR2 (germline): SGHVS, FQNEAQ. The CDR3 coding sequence is TGTGCCAGCAGCTCCGAGGGGGCCGGGGAGCTGTTTTTT. Translated: CASSSEGAGELFF.